Each of the 23 T cell receptor beta chains below was sequenced from the same sample in a study of T cells in localized non-small cell lung cancer. Repertoires were generated with immunoSEQ multiplex PCR, while TCRdb's copy carries only in-frame clones and drops some. The sample lists about 21,000 clones, about four fifths occurring once. Sequenced material: peripheral blood, taken before any cancer treatment. These receptor sequences come from a man aged 35 to 69 with stage I lung adenocarcinoma.

This chain uses TRBV5-4 with TRBJ2-5, with TRBD2 matching over 11 bases. Trimming at V came to 1 base and at J to 5 bases, leaving 4 bases not matched to a gene. CDR3 size: 15 residues. Germline V lookup: CDR1 SGHNT, CDR2 YYREEE (reference sequence). CDR3 residues: CASSLILAGVETQYF. In nucleotides, the CDR3 is TGTGCCAGCAGCTTGATACTAGCGGGGGTGGAGACCCAGTACTTC.

This clone was picked up one time. The chain couples TRBV9 to TRBJ1-3; the D is unclear. Trimming shortened V by 0 bases and J by 1 base, and 11 bases separated the two germline ends. The CDR3 is 16 amino acids. Germline CDR1 SGDLS, CDR2 YYNGEE. The CDR3 nucleotides are TGTGCCAGCAGCGTAGAACCTGGAGGGTCTGGAAACACCATATATTTT. Translating it yields CASSVEPGGSGNTIYF.

The chain links TRBV28 to TRBJ1-5; 8 bases are a match to TRBD1. CDR1 is MDHEN and CDR2 is SYDVKM in the germline V gene. The trim removed 1 base at V and 2 bases at J, leaving 7 bases unmatched. This CDR3 has 17 amino acids. CDR3 sequence: CASSLSRTGNGNQPQHF. DNA for the CDR3: TGTGCCAGCAGTTTATCGAGGACAGGGAACGGCAATCAGCCCCAGCATTTT.

V and J are TRBV4-2 and TRBJ1-6, with 7 bases lining up with TRBD1. Germline loops: CDR1 LGHNA, CDR2 YNFKEQ. The V gene end was trimmed by 6 bases and the J gene end by 7 bases; junction bases not matched to a gene: 6. The CDR3 length is 14 residues. The CDR3 reads CASRGTGVNSPLHF. The DNA of the CDR3 is TGTGCCAGCAGAGGAACAGGGGTAAATTCACCCCTCCACTTT.

In this sample, this clone turned up once. The DNA for the CDR3 is TGTGCCAGCAGCAAAATAAGCGGGGGGGGCACAGATACGCAGTATTTT. Residues: CASSKISGGGTDTQYF. The rearrangement links TRBV21-1 to TRBJ2-3; TRBD2 is the table's D call, not checked against the DNA. TRBV21-1 is a pseudogene segment. This CDR3 comprises 16 residues.

This chain uses TRBV18 with TRBJ2-7; TRBD1 aligns across 8 bases. Losses at the gene ends were 0 bases for V and 5 bases for J; bases not matched to a gene: 12. The CDR3 consists of 17 residues. Germline V gene data show CDR1 as KGHSH and CDR2 as LQKENI. CDR3 in DNA: TGTGCCAGCTCACCACCCCTGGGACAGGAGCTTGGGGACGAGCAGTACTTC. It specifies CASSPPLGQELGDEQYF.

The DNA of the CDR3 is TGTGCCAGCTCACCACCGGGATCTGAGACCCAGTACTTC. Its protein product is CASSPPGSETQYF. V usage is TRBV18 and J usage is TRBJ2-5; D call uncertain. V lost 0 bases to trimming and J lost 5 bases, with 7 bases between them. The germline CDR1 and CDR2 sequences are KGHSH and LQKENI. This CDR3 has 13 amino acids.

The CDR3: CASSLAPGEQETQYF. The CDR3 DNA sequence: TGTGCCAGCAGCTTAGCGCCGGGAGAACAAGAGACCCAGTACTTC. The rearrangement joins TRBV7-8 to TRBJ2-5; TRBD2 is a possible D gene (6 bases). Germline-derived CDR1 and CDR2 are SGHVS and FQNEAQ. V was clipped by 0 bases and J by 2 bases, with 10 bases between them. The CDR3 has 15 amino acids.

Turning to this clone: Mismatch with germline at one junction end may stem from a read error. The CDR3 sequence is CASSEGAGGYYGYTF. CDR3 in DNA: TGTGCCAGCAGCGAAGGGGCAGGGGGCTATTATGGCTACACCTTC. The chain couples TRBV6-1 to TRBJ1-2, with 8 bases matching TRBD1. The CDR3 is 15 residues long. Germline CDR1 and CDR2: MNHNS and SASEGT.

This chain joins TRBV27 and TRBJ2-1; 9 bases align to TRBD2. The CDR3 length is 15 residues. From germline, CDR1 is MNHEY and CDR2 SMNVEV (reference sequence). V gave up 2 bases and J gave up 4 bases; unmatched junction bases: 3. The DNA of the CDR3 is TGTGCCAGCAGTTTAGAGCTAGCGGGGTACAATGAGCAGTTCTTC. Translated: CASSLELAGYNEQFF.

The genes are TRBV9 and TRBJ1-2; perhaps TRBD1 as D (6 bases). V lost 5 bases to trimming and J lost 2 bases, with 16 bases between them. Germline values: CDR1 SGDLS, CDR2 YYNGEE. This CDR3 contains 15 residues. CDR3 residues: CASSGGWETNYGYTF. The DNA of the CDR3 is TGTGCCAGCAGTGGGGGCTGGGAGACAAACTATGGCTACACCTTC.

Turning to this clone: The sample carries other DNA sequences with the same CDR3. The chain employs TRBV28 and TRBJ1-3; TRBD1 matches at 8 bases. Germline V CDR1 and CDR2: MDHEN, SYDVKM. The trim removed 4 bases at V and 2 bases at J, leaving 4 bases unmatched. This CDR3 spans 15 amino acids. The CDR3 loop is CASSSDRVPGNTIYF. The CDR3 coding sequence is TGTGCCAGCAGTTCGGACAGGGTCCCTGGAAACACCATATATTTT.

This sequence joins TRBV28 and TRBJ1-5; 7 bases line up with TRBD1. With 5 bases clipped from V and 6 bases from J, the junction kept 7 bases outside the gene matches. CDR1 MDHEN and CDR2 SYDVKM come from the germline V gene. The CDR3 totals 14 residues. The CDR3 nucleotides read TGTGCCAGCAGTGGGGGACAGAACAGTCAGCCCCAGCATTTT. Translated: CASSGGQNSQPQHF.

V and J are TRBV4-3 and TRBJ1-2; D not certain. The germline gives CDR1 LGHNA, CDR2 YSLEER. The CDR3 has 16 residues. The V and J ends lost 1 base and 1 base respectively, with 13 bases between them. CDR3 nucleotides: TGCGCCAGCAGCCAAGCCGGATCTGCCCTTAACTATGGCTACACCTTC. Translating gives CASSQAGSALNYGYTF.

The chain is built from TRBV28 and TRBJ1-5; D unresolved. Looked up from germline, CDR1 is MDHEN and CDR2 is SYDVKM. V shed 2 bases and J shed 5 bases, with 10 bases lying between them. The CDR3 runs 14 residues. In nucleotides, the CDR3 is TGTGCCAGCAGTTTAATCCGCGATTATCAGCCCCAGCATTTT. Its protein product is CASSLIRDYQPQHF.

The chain has TRBV5-5 and TRBJ2-3, with TRBD1 matching 10 bases. This CDR3 contains 16 residues. The J segment lost 7 bases and the V segment lost 3 bases, leaving 11 bases of the junction unmatched. CDR1 is SGHKS, CDR2 YYEKEE, per germline (reference sequence). The CDR3 sequence is CASSSSGTGAVHTQYF. The CDR3 nucleotides are TGTGCCAGCAGCTCTTCCGGGACAGGGGCCGTACATACGCAGTATTTT.

A single count supports this clone. The chain uses TRBV6-5 and TRBJ1-4; tentatively, D is TRBD1 (6 bases). There are 16 residues in the CDR3. The V gene's germline CDR1 is MNHEY and CDR2 SVGAGI. V shed 4 bases and J shed 0 bases, with 12 bases lying between them. CDR3 amino acids: CASSFREGATNEKLFF. CDR3 sequence (DNA): TGTGCCAGCAGTTTCCGAGAGGGGGCAACTAATGAAAAACTGTTTTTT.

The gene calls are TRBV28 and TRBJ1-2; D unclear. Germline V gene data show CDR1 as MDHEN and CDR2 as SYDVKM. V lost 3 bases, J lost 5 bases, and 7 bases lay in between. The length of the CDR3 is 12 residues. The CDR3 spells CASSLEGYGYTF. DNA for the CDR3: TGTGCCAGCAGTTTGGAGGGATATGGCTACACCTTC.

This clone was counted a few times. The chain is built from TRBV10-2 and TRBJ1-1; no definite D call. Per germline, CDR1 WSHSY and CDR2 SAAADI. V gave up 10 bases and J gave up 0 bases, with 9 bases separating them. The CDR3 has 12 amino acids. The CDR3 DNA sequence: TGCGCCACCAGGACGGTGAACACTGAAGCTTTCTTT. This translates into CATRTVNTEAFF.

Only a few counts were recorded for this clone. The rearrangement links TRBV5-6 to TRBJ1-6, with a weak D call TRBD1 (5 bases). This CDR3 has 14 amino acids. Germline loops: CDR1 SGHDT, CDR2 YYEEEE. V lost 1 base to trimming and J lost 10 bases, with 12 bases between them. The CDR3 DNA reads TGTGCCAGCAGCTTGACAGGTTTCGAGTCACCCCTCCACTTT. Its translation: CASSLTGFESPLHF.

This rearrangement joins TRBV4-2 to TRBJ1-2, with 8 nucleotides matching TRBD1. CDR1 and CDR2 from the germline V gene are LGHNA and YNFKEQ. The CDR3 covers 17 residues. V dropped 2 bases and J dropped 8; count of bases not matched to a gene: 16. This CDR3 reads CASSQNLGQGLLRGYTF. The CDR3 DNA reads as TGTGCCAGCAGCCAAAACCTAGGACAGGGTCTCCTCAGGGGCTACACCTTC.

The chain combines TRBV18 with TRBJ2-1, with unresolved D. The CDR3 length is 15 residues. Trimming stripped 4 bases from V and 2 bases from J, with 12 bases between. CDR1 is KGHSH, CDR2 LQKENI, per germline. CDR3 sequence (DNA): TGTGCCAGCTCACTTTCCGCGGATCCCTACAATGAGCAGTTCTTC. It encodes CASSLSADPYNEQFF. Full variable domain (remainder filled in from reference TRBV18 and TRBJ2-1): NAGVMQNPRHLVRRRGQEARLRCSPMKGHSHVYWYRQLPEEGLKFMVYLQKENIIDESGMPKERFSAEFPKEGPSILRIQQVVRGDSAAYFCASSLSADPYNEQFFGPGTRLTVL.

This chain uses TRBV28 with TRBJ1-2; D not resolved. The germline V gene has CDR1 MDHEN and CDR2 SYDVKM. The CDR3 is 13 residues long. Trimming took 4 bases from V and 8 from J, leaving 14 bases between them. DNA for the CDR3: TGTGCCAGCAGTTGGGTTCCTGGTGGGGGCTACACCTTC. Its translation: CASSWVPGGGYTF.